This T cell receptor beta chain was identified in a study of identical twins. The CDR3 runs 14 residues. Germline CDR1 and CDR2: SGHNT and YYREEE (reference sequence). The V and J ends lost 4 bases and 6 bases, in that order; junction bases with no gene match: 9. This clonotype was seen ten or more times. TCRdb called the 5' RACE reads again in MiXCR, with one record for every CDR3 protein. The top ten clones hold about 7.8% of a sample with 150,000 or so distinct CDR3 sequences, around 3.6% of them seen once. The receptor comes from a young man in good health. Material for sequencing was memory T cells sorted from blood. The chain joins TRBV5-4 to TRBJ1-2; 7 nucleotides line up with TRBD1. CDR3 protein: CASSRNRGDDGYTF. The CDR3 DNA reads as TGTGCCAGCAGCCGCAACAGGGGCGATGATGGCTACACCTTC.